This record looks at one T cell receptor (beta chain) sequence and its context. A read error is possible here, since a much larger clone lies one base away. CDR1 and CDR2 from the germline V gene are SEHNR and FQNEAQ (reference sequence). CDR3 length: 14 amino acids. The sample originates from a study of Graves' ophthalmopathy and Graves' hyperthyroidism. Turning to the study itself: At initial diagnosis, peripheral blood was obtained, and this preceded any treatment.

Amplification of TCR beta CDR3 regions used RNA transcripts. First-round RT-PCR relied on HTBI primers, and a second-round multiplex PCR came next. TCRdb passed the multiplex PCR reads through MiXCR, listing each CDR3 protein once. The top ten clones hold roughly 3.5% of a sample with about 640,000 distinct CDR3 sequences, roughly 39% of them seen once. This TCR was sampled from an adult man with Graves' ophthalmopathy. The sample taken for sequencing was peripheral blood. V gene TRBV7-9 combines with J gene TRBJ2-5; unclear D gene. Written as DNA, the CDR3 is TGTGCCAGCAGCTGGAACTCAAATCCAGAGACCAAGTACTTC. Translation: CASSWNSNPETKYF.